The TCR beta chain under discussion was sequenced for a study of T cells in Graves' hyperthyroidism and ophthalmopathy. It was uncontrolled infection, other autoimmune disease, pregnancy or lactation that excluded patients. The ends were cut back, 10 bases at V and 0 bases at J, with 15 bases in the middle. From germline, CDR1 is MNHNS and CDR2 SASEGT. The CDR3 is 14 residues long. TCR beta CDR3 regions were amplified from RNA. In the first-round RT-PCR of the TCR CDR3, the HTBI primer set was used. Via MiXCR, TCRdb re-called the multiplex PCR reads, giving one row per CDR3 protein. Of approximately 640,000 distinct CDR3 sequences in the sample, roughly 17% are singletons; the top ten hold roughly 15%.

The clonotype was recovered from a middle-aged man with Graves' hyperthyroidism. V is TRBV6-1 and J is TRBJ1-2; D is possibly TRBD1 (5 bases). Sequencing input: blood. CDR3 loop: CATTPGTSNYGYTF. The CDR3, as DNA: TGTGCCACCACCCCCGGGACTTCTAACTATGGCTACACCTTC.